The clone carrying this TCR beta chain showed up many times. This record comes from a study of T cells after yellow fever vaccination. MiXCR was run by TCRdb on the 5' RACE reads, yielding one entry per CDR3 protein. The profile shows around 600,000 distinct CDR3 sequences, 9% to 15% of them singletons. Germline V gives CDR1 MDHEN, CDR2 SYDVKM. This CDR3 has 17 residues. V was trimmed by 6 bases and J by 2 bases, leaving 20 bases between them. This sequence joins TRBV28 and TRBJ2-1; possibly TRBD2 for D (6 bases). This clonotype originated in a man aged 25-40 years who received the YFV17D yellow fever vaccine. The sample here was PBMCs, taken on the day of the yellow fever booster vaccination. The CDR3 coding sequence is TGTGCCAGCAGGACGGCCGGCGGGGCCGTTACCTACAATGAGCAGTTCTTC. It is translated as CASRTAGGAVTYNEQFF.